A single sample is the source of the 24 T cell receptor beta chains below, sequenced in a study of shared clonotypes between healthy human individuals. Data came from immunoSEQ multiplex PCR; TCRdb stores just in-frame clones and leaves some out. The sample lists some 530,000 clones, about 72% occurring once. Sequenced sample: PBMCs. The source is a woman between 40 and 55 years old in good health. Some clones in this sample may be carry-over from other donors' samples.

This clone was found a few times. The V call is TRBV2, the J call TRBJ2-3; D ambiguous. Trimming removed 4 bases from V and 6 bases from J, with 17 bases in between. Germline CDR1 and CDR2: SNHLY and FYNNEI. There are 15 residues in the CDR3. CDR3 amino acids: CASSASRRGADTQYF. CDR3 in DNA: TGTGCCAGCAGTGCCTCGCGCCGCGGTGCTGATACGCAGTATTTT.

The CDR3 region is CASSWDHYNEQFF. CDR3 sequence (DNA): TGTGCCAGCAGCTGGGACCATTACAATGAGCAGTTCTTC. This rearrangement joins TRBV5-8 to TRBJ2-1; tentatively, D is TRBD1 or TRBD2 (5 bases each). Trimming cost V 3 bases and J 4 bases, with 8 bases left between them. Germline V gives CDR1 SGHTS, CDR2 YDEGEE. CDR3 size: 13 residues. Supplemented by reference TRBV5-8 and TRBJ2-1, the full variable domain reads EAGVTQSPTHLIKTRGQQATLRCSPISGHTSVYWYQQALGLGLQFLLWYDEGEERNRGNFPPRFSGRQFPNYSSELNVNALELEDSALYLCASSWDHYNEQFFGPGTRLTVL.

The CDR3 region is CASSLGQGAAEQFF. The CDR3 bases are TGCGCCAGCAGCCTCGGACAGGGGGCAGCTGAGCAGTTCTTC. The rearrangement joins TRBV5-1 to TRBJ2-1, with 11 bases fitting TRBD1. V lost 4 bases to trimming and J lost 9 bases; unmatched junction nucleotides: 6. The CDR3 consists of 14 residues. Germline CDR1 SGHRS, CDR2 YFSETQ. The full variable domain, rest sourced from reference TRBV5-1 and TRBJ2-1, is KAGVTQTPRYLIKTRGQQVTLSCSPISGHRSVSWYQQTPGQGLQFLFEYFSETQRNKGNFPGRFSGRQFSNSRSEMNVSTLELGDSALYLCASSLGQGAAEQFFGPGTRLTVL.

The J gene is TRBJ2-5, the V gene TRBV7-9; a weak D match, TRBD2 (6 bases). CDR1 is SEHNR and CDR2 is FQNEAQ in the germline V gene (reference sequence). This CDR3 comprises 14 residues. V shed 4 bases and J shed 4 bases, with 13 bases lying between them. The CDR3 DNA reads TGTGCCAGCAGCTCGGGACTGCGGGGAGAGACCCAGTACTTC. This translates into CASSSGLRGETQYF.

The V and J genes are TRBV7-8 and TRBJ2-2, with 8 nucleotides matching TRBD2. The CDR3 has 16 residues. V lost 5 bases and J lost 2; bases outside the gene matches: 7. CDR1 is SGHVS and CDR2 is FQNEAQ in the germline V gene. The CDR3 loop is CASSLIAGSNTGELFF. In DNA form, the CDR3 reads TGTGCCAGCAGCCTAATAGCGGGATCCAACACCGGGGAGCTGTTTTTT.

The J gene is TRBJ2-1, the V gene TRBV29-1; 7 bases are shared with TRBD2. V was pared by 8 bases and J by 8 bases, with 6 bases of the junction left unmatched. This CDR3 has 11 amino acids. Per germline, CDR1 SQVTM and CDR2 ANQGSEA. For the CDR3, the DNA is TGCAGCACAACGCTAGCGGATGAGCAGTTCTTC. Its protein is CSTTLADEQFF.

The V call is TRBV7-2, the J call TRBJ1-2, with D possibly being TRBD1 (6 bases). V was trimmed by 1 base and J by 4 bases, leaving 7 bases between them. CDR3 length: 13 residues. CDR1 is SGHTA, CDR2 FQGNSA, per germline. CDR3 DNA: TGTGCCAGCAGCTTAGGCAGGGGCTATGGCTACACCTTC. Residues: CASSLGRGYGYTF.

CDR3 region: CASSGSGSIHTGELFF. As DNA, the CDR3 is TGTGCCAGCAGCGGGAGCGGGAGCATTCACACCGGGGAGCTGTTTTTT. The chain carries TRBV9 and TRBJ2-2; 8 bases fit TRBD2. Germline V CDR1 and CDR2: SGDLS, YYNGEE. CDR3 length: 16 amino acids. Trimming at V came to 3 bases and at J to 3 bases, leaving 7 bases not matched to a gene.

Concerning this clone: Given a far larger clone just one base away, this is likely a sequencing read error. At the DNA level, this CDR3 is encoded by other sequences in the same sample as well. This rearrangement joins TRBV5-4 to TRBJ2-7, with D perhaps matching TRBD2 (6 bases). The V and J ends lost 4 bases and 6 bases respectively, with 23 bases between them. The CDR3 covers 16 residues. Germline values: CDR1 SGHNT, CDR2 YYREEE (reference sequence). CDR3 region: CASSQGLSGLRAEQYF. CDR3 coding DNA: TGTGCCAGCAGCCAGGGATTATCGGGACTCCGGGCCGAGCAGTACTTC.

Ten or more counts support this clone. This rearrangement joins TRBV7-9 to TRBJ2-5; D is perhaps TRBD1 or TRBD2 (5 bases each). The J call is doubtful: the DNA matches TRBJ2-7 better. Germline V gene sequence: CDR1 SEHNR, CDR2 FQNEAQ (reference sequence). The CDR3 length is 14 residues. CDR3 bases: TGTGCCAGCAGCTTAGTAGGGACCAGCTACGAGCAGTACTTC. It yields the protein CASSLVGTSYEQYF.

The V and J genes are TRBV5-1 and TRBJ2-5, with 11 bases identical to TRBD1. The V gene end was trimmed by 3 bases and the J gene end by 5 bases; junction bases not matched to a gene: 3. The CDR3 is 14 amino acids. CDR1 is SGHRS and CDR2 is YFSETQ in the germline V gene. CDR3 in amino acids: CASSSGQGAETQYF. The CDR3 DNA follows: TGCGCCAGCAGCTCAGGACAGGGGGCGGAGACCCAGTACTTC.

For the CDR3, the DNA is TGTGCCAGCCGGGCCGGGCCGGACTCCTACAATGAGCAGTTCTTC. It translates to CASRAGPDSYNEQFF. This chain uses TRBV7-2 with TRBJ2-1; D remains ambiguous. This CDR3 is 15 amino acids long. The germline V gene encodes CDR1 SGHTA and CDR2 FQGNSA. Trimming removed 8 bases at V and 0 bases at J, with 14 bases between.

The chain joins TRBV28 to TRBJ2-2; 11 bases are a match to TRBD2. The CDR3 is 16 amino acids. Germline values: CDR1 MDHEN, CDR2 SYDVKM. After removal of 6 bases from V and 5 bases from J, the junction contained 8 bases not matched to a gene. CDR3 nucleotide sequence: TGTGCCAGCAGGACCCTAGCGGGAGGAAGAACCGGGGAGCTGTTTTTT. Translation: CASRTLAGGRTGELFF.

The rearrangement joins TRBV18 to TRBJ2-1; 12 bases fit TRBD1. The CDR3 has 16 residues. V trimming: 0 bases; J trimming: 9 bases; junction bases outside the gene matches: 6. From germline, CDR1 is KGHSH and CDR2 LQKENI. The CDR3 protein is CASSPPGQGAGGEQFF. The CDR3 DNA follows: TGTGCCAGCTCACCACCGGGACAGGGGGCTGGTGGTGAGCAGTTCTTC.

This clone was counted a single time. The chain uses TRBV11-2 and TRBJ2-7; 8 nucleotides match TRBD2. Unmatched junction bases numbered 10, after V lost 5 bases and J lost 4 bases. Germline V gene data show CDR1 as SGHAT and CDR2 as FQNNGV. The CDR3 runs to 15 residues. CDR3 residues: CASSPRTLAGYEQYF. For the CDR3, the DNA is TGTGCCAGCAGCCCCAGGACGCTAGCGGGTTACGAGCAGTACTTC. Supplemented by reference TRBV11-2 and TRBJ2-7, the full variable domain reads EAGVAQSPRYKIIEKRQSVAFWCNPISGHATLYWYQQILGQGPKLLIQFQNNGVVDDSQLPKDRFSAERLKGVDSTLKIQPAKLEDSAVYLCASSPRTLAGYEQYFGPGTRLTVT.

The chain couples TRBV7-8 to TRBJ2-3; 11 bases align to TRBD2. This CDR3 is built from 15 residues. Germline-derived CDR1 and CDR2 are SGHVS and FQNEAQ. Unmatched junction bases numbered 2, after V lost 3 bases and J lost 3 bases. CDR3 sequence reads: CASSFRTSGTDTQYF. CDR3 sequence (DNA): TGTGCCAGCAGCTTTCGGACTAGCGGGACAGATACGCAGTATTTT.

The chain links TRBV11-2 to TRBJ2-1, with a weak D call TRBD2 (5 bases). The germline gives CDR1 SGHAT, CDR2 FQNNGV. This CDR3 is 14 amino acids long. Between the trimmed V and J ends, which lost 4 bases and 8 bases, there was a span of 15 bases. Written as DNA, the CDR3 is TGTGCCAGCAGCTCCGGGATCGGCGCACATGAGCAGTTCTTC. Its protein product is CASSSGIGAHEQFF.

This clone was seen only a few times. J is TRBJ2-1 and V is TRBV5-6, with 7 bases aligning to TRBD2. The V gene end was trimmed by 4 bases and the J gene end by 4 bases; junction bases not matched to a gene: 11. This CDR3 contains 16 residues. Germline V gene data show CDR1 as SGHDT and CDR2 as YYEEEE. This chain's CDR3 is CASSPTWSGAYNEQFF. The CDR3 DNA is TGTGCCAGCAGCCCGACGTGGAGCGGGGCTTACAATGAGCAGTTCTTC. Drawing the rest from reference TRBV5-6 and TRBJ2-1, the complete variable domain is DAGVTQSPTHLIKTRGQQVTLRCSPKSGHDTVSWYQQALGQGPQFIFQYYEEEERQRGNFPDRFSGHQFPNYSSELNVNALLLGDSALYLCASSPTWSGAYNEQFFGPGTRLTVL.

This clone was recorded only once. The chain couples TRBV7-2 to TRBJ2-7, with 7 positions matching TRBD2. The CDR3 covers 14 residues. Germline V gene lookup returns CDR1 SGHTA and CDR2 FQGNSA. V lost 5 bases to trimming and J lost 7 bases; unmatched junction nucleotides: 11. This chain's CDR3 is CASSIRLAGGEQYF. The CDR3 nucleotides read TGTGCCAGCAGCATCCGACTAGCCGGAGGGGAGCAGTACTTC.

The J gene is TRBJ1-1, the V gene TRBV10-2; D remains ambiguous. The CDR3 extends over 13 amino acids. Germline CDR1 reads WSHSY; CDR2 reads SAAADI. The V end lost 7 bases, the J end lost 1 base, and 10 bases lay between the germline ends. DNA of the CDR3: TGCGCCAGCATGAGACCGCAGAACACTGAAGCTTTCTTT. The encoded protein is CASMRPQNTEAFF.

V usage is TRBV5-4 and J usage is TRBJ2-5; perhaps TRBD2 as D (6 bases). This CDR3 has 14 amino acids. V was shortened by 5 bases and J by 0 bases, with 11 bases between the two germline ends. CDR1 is SGHNT, CDR2 YYREEE, per germline (reference sequence). The CDR3 nucleotides are TGTGCCAGCAGACGGGACTCCAACCAAGAGACCCAGTACTTC. Translation gives CASRRDSNQETQYF.

In regard to this clone: This could be a read error, since a much larger clone is one nucleotide away. Distinct nucleotide sequences in the sample also encode this CDR3. The rearrangement uses TRBV5-1 and TRBJ1-1; 7 bases line up with TRBD1. CDR3 size: 16 residues. Germline loops: CDR1 SGHRS, CDR2 YFSETQ. The CDR3 sequence is CASSLGLGQLNTEAFF. The CDR3 DNA reads TGCGCCAGCAGCCTGGGCCTGGGACAGTTGAACACTGAAGCTTTCTTC.

V gene TRBV28 combines with J gene TRBJ1-2; 10 nucleotides agree with TRBD1. This CDR3 comprises 14 residues. Germline assignment: CDR1 MDHEN and CDR2 SYDVKM. The trim removed 6 bases at V and 4 bases at J, leaving 5 bases unmatched. The CDR3 loop is CASRRRTGGYGYTF. The CDR3 nucleotides read TGTGCCAGCAGGCGAAGGACAGGGGGCTATGGCTACACCTTC.

The gene calls are TRBV1 and TRBJ1-4. TRBV1 is given as a pseudogene. The CDR3 loop spans 15 amino acids. In nucleotides, the CDR3 is TGCACCAGCAGCCCCCGCCCCGGAATTTCCGGGAAACTGTTTTTT. It translates to CTSSPRPGISGKLFF.